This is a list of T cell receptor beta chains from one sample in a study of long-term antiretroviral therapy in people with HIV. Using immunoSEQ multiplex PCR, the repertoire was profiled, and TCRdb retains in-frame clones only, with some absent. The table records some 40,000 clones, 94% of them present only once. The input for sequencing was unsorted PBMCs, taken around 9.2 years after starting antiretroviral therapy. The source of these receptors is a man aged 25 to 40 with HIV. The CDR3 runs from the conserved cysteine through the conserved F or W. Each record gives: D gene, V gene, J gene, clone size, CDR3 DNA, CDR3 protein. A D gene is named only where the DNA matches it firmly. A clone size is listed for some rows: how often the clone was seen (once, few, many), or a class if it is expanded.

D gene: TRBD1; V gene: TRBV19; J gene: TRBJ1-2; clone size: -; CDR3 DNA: TGTGCCAGCTCTACGCGGCCGGGACAGGAATTAGTGGATCCTGGCTACACCTTC; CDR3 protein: CASSTRPGQELVDPGYTF
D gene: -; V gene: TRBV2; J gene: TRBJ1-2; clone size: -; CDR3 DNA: TGTGCCAGCAGTTCAATACAGGGTATTGATGGCTACACCTTC; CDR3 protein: CASSSIQGIDGYTF
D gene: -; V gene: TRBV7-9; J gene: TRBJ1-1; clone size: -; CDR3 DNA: TGTGCCAGCAGCTTAGATGTGACACAGGGTGCAGCTTTCTTT; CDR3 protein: CASSLDVTQGAAFF
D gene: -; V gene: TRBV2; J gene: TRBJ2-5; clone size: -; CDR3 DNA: TGTGCCAGCAAATGGAGGGTGGAGACCCAGTACTTC; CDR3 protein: CASKWRVETQYF
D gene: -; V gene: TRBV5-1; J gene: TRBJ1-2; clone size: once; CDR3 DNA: TGCGCCAGCAGCGCCCGAGGGCGCGGCTACACCTTC; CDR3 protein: CASSARGRGYTF
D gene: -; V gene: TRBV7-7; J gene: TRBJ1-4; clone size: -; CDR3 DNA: TGTGCTAGCAGCCCAGGGGTAAATGAAAAACTGTTTTTT; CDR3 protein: CASSPGVNEKLFF
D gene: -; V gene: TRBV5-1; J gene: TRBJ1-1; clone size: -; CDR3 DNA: TGCGCCAGCAGCTCGGCGGGGACTGAAGCTTTCTTT; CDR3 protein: CASSSAGTEAFF
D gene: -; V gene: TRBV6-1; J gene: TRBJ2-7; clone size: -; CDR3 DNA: TGTGCCAGCAGCTTGGGACCGACATACTACGAGCAGTACTTC; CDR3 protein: CASSLGPTYYEQYF
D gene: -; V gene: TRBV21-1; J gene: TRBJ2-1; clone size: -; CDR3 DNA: TGTGCCAGCAGCAAAGCGCCGGGCCCATACTCCTACAATGAGCAGTTCTTC; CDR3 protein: CASSKAPGPYSYNEQFF
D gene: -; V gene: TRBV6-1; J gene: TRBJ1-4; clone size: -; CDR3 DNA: TGTGCCACCACCAATGAAAAACTGTTTTTT; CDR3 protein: CATTNEKLFF
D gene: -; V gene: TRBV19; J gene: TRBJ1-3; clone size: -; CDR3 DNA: TGTGCCAGTAGTTGGCAGTTCAGCTCTGGAAACACCATATATTTT; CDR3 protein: CASSWQFSSGNTIYF
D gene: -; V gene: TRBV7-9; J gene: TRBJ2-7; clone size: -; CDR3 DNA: TGTGCCAGCAGCTCTCAGGGCTACGAGCAGTACTTC; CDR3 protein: CASSSQGYEQYF
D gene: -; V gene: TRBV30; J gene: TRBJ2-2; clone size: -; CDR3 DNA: TGTGCCTGGCGGGGGGGACAGGGACTCACCGGGGAGCTGTTTTTT; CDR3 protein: CAWRGGQGLTGELFF
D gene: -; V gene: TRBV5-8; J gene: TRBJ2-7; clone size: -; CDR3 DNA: TGTGCCAGCCACGCGGACAGCTACGAGCAGTACTTC; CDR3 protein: CASHADSYEQYF
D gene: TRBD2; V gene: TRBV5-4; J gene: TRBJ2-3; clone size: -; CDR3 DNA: TGTGCCAGCCGGGGGGGACTAGCGGGTAGCACAGATACGCAGTATTTT; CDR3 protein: CASRGGLAGSTDTQYF
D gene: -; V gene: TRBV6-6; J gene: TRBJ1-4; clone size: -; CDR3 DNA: TGTGCCAGCAAGACCCCAGGGGTAGCTGAAAAACTGTTTTTT; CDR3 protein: CASKTPGVAEKLFF
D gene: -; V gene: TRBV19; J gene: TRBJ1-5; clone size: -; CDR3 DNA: TGTGCCAGTACCACGGAGGGTTGGGGCAATCAGCCCCAGCATTTT; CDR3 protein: CASTTEGWGNQPQHF
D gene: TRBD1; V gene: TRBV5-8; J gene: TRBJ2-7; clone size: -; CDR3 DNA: TGTGCCAGAGACGACAGGGGAGGCGAGCAGTACTTC; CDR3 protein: CARDDRGGEQYF
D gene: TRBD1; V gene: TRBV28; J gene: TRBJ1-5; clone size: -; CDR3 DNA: TGTGCCAGCAGTACCGTCCCGGGACAGGGCCAGCCCCAGCATTTT; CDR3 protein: CASSTVPGQGQPQHF
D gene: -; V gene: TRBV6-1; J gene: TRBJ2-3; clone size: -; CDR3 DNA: TGTGCCAGCAGTGAAGCACTCGGCACAGATACGCAGTATTTT; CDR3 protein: CASSEALGTDTQYF
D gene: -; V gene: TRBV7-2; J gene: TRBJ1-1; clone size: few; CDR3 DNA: TGTGCCAGCAGCTTGTTAGGGGTAACTGAAGCTTTCTTT; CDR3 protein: CASSLLGVTEAFF
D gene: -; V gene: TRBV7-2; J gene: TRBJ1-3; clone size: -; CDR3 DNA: TGTGCCAGCAGCCAAAACTCTTGGGTGAACCCTGGAAACACCATATATTTT; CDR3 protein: CASSQNSWVNPGNTIYF
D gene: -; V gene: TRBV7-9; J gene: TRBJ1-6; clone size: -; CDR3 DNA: TGTGCCAGCAGCCCCCGTCAATTGGGACAAAATTCACCCCTCCACTTT; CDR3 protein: CASSPRQLGQNSPLHF
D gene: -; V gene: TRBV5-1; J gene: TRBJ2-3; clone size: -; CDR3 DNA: TGCGCCAGCAGCTTGATACCCACAGATACGCAGTATTTT; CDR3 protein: CASSLIPTDTQYF
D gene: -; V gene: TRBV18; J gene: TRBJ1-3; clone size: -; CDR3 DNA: TGTGCCAGCCCCAGCCCCGGGGGCGATGGAAACACCATATATTTT; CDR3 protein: CASPSPGGDGNTIYF
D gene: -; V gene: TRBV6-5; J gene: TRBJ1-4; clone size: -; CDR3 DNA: TGTGCCAGCAGTAGAGGGAGTCGTTTCGGTGAAAAACTGTTTTTT; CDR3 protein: CASSRGSRFGEKLFF
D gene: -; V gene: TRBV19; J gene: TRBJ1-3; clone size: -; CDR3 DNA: TGTGCCAGTAGTATGAACGGACCGACTATATTCCCTTATTTT; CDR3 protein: CASSMNGPTIFPYF
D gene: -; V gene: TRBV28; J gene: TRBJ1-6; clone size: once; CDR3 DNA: TGTGCCACCCAGGCCAGTCCTAATTCACCCCTCCACTTT; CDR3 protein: CATQASPNSPLHF